Below are 10 T cell receptor beta chains sequenced from a single sample in a study of blood T cell repertoires in COVID-19 (dated by TCRdb to 2018 to 2021). Library preparation was by the immunoSEQ multiplex PCR assay. The source is immuneACCESS, and TCRdb retained only in-frame sequences with V and J called. Part of the clones is not carried over; for the studies checked, unresolved V genes explain less than half of this, and the remainder is unexplained. This sample holds approximately 110,000 clones; about three quarters were observed only once. The ten largest clones represent roughly 0.86% of the sample. Sequencing was done on a sample of peripheral blood. The receptors stem from a human donor with acute or convalescent COVID-19. The donor label of this sample is uncertain.

CDR3 bases: TGTGCCAGCAGCTTGGGACTAGCGTCGGATGAGCAGTTCTTC. Protein product: CASSLGLASDEQFF. The chain couples TRBV7-2 to TRBJ2-1; 10 positions agree with TRBD2. The ends lost 3 bases at V and 8 bases at J; junction bases unmatched: 4. The CDR3 sequence is 14 residues long. Germline V CDR1 and CDR2: SGHTA, FQGNSA.

The chain joins TRBV29-1 to TRBJ2-3; 9 positions agree with TRBD1. Germline lookup yields CDR1 SQVTM and CDR2 ANQGSEA. CDR3 length: 14 residues. Losses at the gene ends were 5 bases for V and 2 bases for J; bases not matched to a gene: 5. DNA for the CDR3: TGCAGCGTTCAACAGGGGGCCTTCACAGATACGCAGTATTTT. This encodes CSVQQGAFTDTQYF.

The rearrangement uses TRBV11-2 and TRBJ2-7; tentative D call: TRBD2 (6 bases). The germline V and J ends were trimmed by 0 bases and 2 bases, with 14 bases remaining between them. In germline, CDR1 is SGHAT, CDR2 FQNNGV. This CDR3 spans 16 amino acids. DNA of the CDR3: TGTGCCAGCAGCTTAGATTGGGCGGGGTCCCCCTACGAGCAGTACTTC. This gives the protein CASSLDWAGSPYEQYF.

The V and J genes are TRBV4-1 and TRBJ1-2, with TRBD1 as a possible D gene (6 bases). This CDR3 contains 15 residues. Germline V lookup: CDR1 MGHRA, CDR2 YSYEKL. V was trimmed by 2 bases and J by 3 bases, leaving 13 bases between them. The CDR3 sequence: CASSQREGGDYGYTF. The CDR3 DNA follows: TGCGCCAGCAGCCAAAGGGAGGGGGGGGACTATGGCTACACCTTC.

This clone was counted ten times or more. The chain couples TRBV7-2 to TRBJ1-1; TRBD1 might be the D (6 bases). The germline gives CDR1 SGHTA, CDR2 FQGNSA. Between the trimmed V and J ends, which lost 2 bases and 5 bases, there was a span of 12 bases. CDR3 length: 14 residues. CDR3 sequence: CASSLLGAQTEAFF. The DNA of the CDR3 is TGTGCCAGCAGCTTACTGGGGGCGCAGACTGAAGCTTTCTTT.

This clone occurred once. V usage is TRBV12-5 and J usage is TRBJ1-6; 9 nucleotides align to TRBD1. The J segment lost 7 bases and the V segment lost 5 bases, leaving 9 bases of the junction unmatched. Germline V gives CDR1 LGHNT, CDR2 FRNRAP. The CDR3 is 16 residues long. CDR3 nucleotides: TGTGCTAGTGGTGAGGGACAGGGAAGGCCCAATTCACCCCTCCACTTT. Amino acid sequence: CASGEGQGRPNSPLHF.

The rearrangement joins TRBV6-5 to TRBJ1-6; possibly TRBD1 for D (6 bases). Trimming stripped 5 bases from V and 10 bases from J, with 12 bases between. CDR1 MNHEY and CDR2 SVGAGI come from the germline V gene. The CDR3 has 13 residues. The CDR3 bases are TGTGCCAGCAGTCAACAGGGTTCGTCACCCCTCCACTTT. It specifies CASSQQGSSPLHF.

The J gene is TRBJ2-5, the V gene TRBV3-1 (or the pseudogene TRBV3-2); 11 bases are a match to TRBD2. The trim removed 4 bases at V and 5 bases at J, leaving 6 bases unmatched. CDR3 length equals 15 residues. The germline CDR1 and CDR2 sequences are LGHDT and YNNKEL (reference sequence). The CDR3 nucleotides are TGTGCCAGCAGCCCCCTAGCGGGGGGCGGGGAGACCCAGTACTTC. Translated, it gives CASSPLAGGGETQYF.

The gene calls are TRBV3-1 (or the pseudogene TRBV3-2) and TRBJ1-1, with D unclear. CDR1 and CDR2 from the germline V gene are LGHDT and YNNKEL (reference sequence). The V gene lost 4 bases and the J gene lost 1 base, with 10 bases spanning the gap. The CDR3 runs 14 residues. CDR3 DNA sequence: TGTGCCAGCAGCCCCCTAGCAGGGAACACTGAAGCTTTCTTT. The encoded protein is CASSPLAGNTEAFF.

The chain is built from TRBV2 and TRBJ2-2; 12 positions agree with TRBD2. CDR3 length: 18 amino acids. Germline CDR1 is SNHLY and CDR2 is FYNNEI. With V trimmed by 4 bases and J by 3 bases, 9 bases remained unmatched. The CDR3 reads CASSGLAGAGGYTGELFF. CDR3 sequence (DNA): TGTGCCAGCAGTGGACTAGCGGGGGCCGGAGGATACACCGGGGAGCTGTTTTTT.